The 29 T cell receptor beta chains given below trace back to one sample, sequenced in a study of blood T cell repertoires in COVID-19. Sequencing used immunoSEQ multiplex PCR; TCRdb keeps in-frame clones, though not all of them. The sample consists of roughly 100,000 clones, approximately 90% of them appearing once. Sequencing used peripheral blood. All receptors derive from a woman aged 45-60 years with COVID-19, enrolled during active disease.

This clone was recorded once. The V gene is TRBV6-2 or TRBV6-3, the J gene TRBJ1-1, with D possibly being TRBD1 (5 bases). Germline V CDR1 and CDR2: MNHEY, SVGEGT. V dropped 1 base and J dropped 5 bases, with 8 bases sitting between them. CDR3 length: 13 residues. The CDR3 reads CASSYFGGTEAFF. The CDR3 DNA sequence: TGTGCCAGCAGTTACTTCGGGGGGACTGAAGCTTTCTTT.

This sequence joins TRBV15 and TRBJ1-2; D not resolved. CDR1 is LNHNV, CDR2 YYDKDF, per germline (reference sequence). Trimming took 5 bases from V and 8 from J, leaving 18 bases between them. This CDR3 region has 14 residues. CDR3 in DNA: TGTGCCACCAGCCCAGATTATGGAGGGTCGGGCTACACCTTC. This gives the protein CATSPDYGGSGYTF.

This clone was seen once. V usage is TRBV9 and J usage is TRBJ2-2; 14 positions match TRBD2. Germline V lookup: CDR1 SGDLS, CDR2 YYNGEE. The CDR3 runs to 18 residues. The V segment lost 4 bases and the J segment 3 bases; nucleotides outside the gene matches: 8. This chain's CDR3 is CASSLGTSGGRYTGELFF. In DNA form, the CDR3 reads TGTGCCAGCAGCCTGGGGACTAGCGGGGGTCGATACACCGGGGAGCTGTTTTTT.

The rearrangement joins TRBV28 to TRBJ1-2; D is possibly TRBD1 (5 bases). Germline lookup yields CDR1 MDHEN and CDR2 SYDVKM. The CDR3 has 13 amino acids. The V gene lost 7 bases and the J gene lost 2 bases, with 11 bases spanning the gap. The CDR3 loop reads CASNNGGNYGYTF. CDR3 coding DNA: TGTGCCAGCAACAATGGGGGGAACTATGGCTACACCTTC.

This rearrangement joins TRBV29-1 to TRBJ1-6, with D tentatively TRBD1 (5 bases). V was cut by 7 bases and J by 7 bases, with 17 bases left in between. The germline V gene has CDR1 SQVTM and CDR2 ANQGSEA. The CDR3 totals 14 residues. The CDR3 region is CSGDQGNGNSPLHF. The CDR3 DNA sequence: TGCAGCGGGGATCAGGGCAATGGGAATTCACCCCTCCACTTT. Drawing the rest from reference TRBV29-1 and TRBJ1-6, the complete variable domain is SAVISQKPSRDICQRGTSLTIQCQVDSQVTMMFWYRQQPGQSLTLIATANQGSEATYESGFVIDKFPISRPNLTFSTLTVSNMSPEDSSIYLCSGDQGNGNSPLHFGNGTRLTVT.

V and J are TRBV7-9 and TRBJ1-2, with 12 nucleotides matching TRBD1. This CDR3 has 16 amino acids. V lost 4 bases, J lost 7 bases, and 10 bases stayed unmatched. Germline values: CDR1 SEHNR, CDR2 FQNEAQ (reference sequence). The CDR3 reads CASSSQSGTGGFGYTF. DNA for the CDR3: TGTGCCAGCAGCTCACAATCCGGGACAGGGGGCTTTGGCTACACCTTC.

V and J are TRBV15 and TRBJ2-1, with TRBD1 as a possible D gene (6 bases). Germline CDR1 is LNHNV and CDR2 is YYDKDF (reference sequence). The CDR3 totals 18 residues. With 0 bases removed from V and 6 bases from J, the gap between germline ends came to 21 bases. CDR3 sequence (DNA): TGTGCCACCAGCAGAGACCCAGATCGTTTACAGGGAAGCAATGAGCAGTTCTTC. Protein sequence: CATSRDPDRLQGSNEQFF.

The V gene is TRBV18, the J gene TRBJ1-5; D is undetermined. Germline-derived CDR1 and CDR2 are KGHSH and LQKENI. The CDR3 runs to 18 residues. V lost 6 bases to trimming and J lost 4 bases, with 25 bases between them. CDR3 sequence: CASSPVAPGGFGNQPQHF. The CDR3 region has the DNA TGTGCCAGCTCGCCTGTGGCCCCCGGAGGCTTTGGGAATCAGCCCCAGCATTTT. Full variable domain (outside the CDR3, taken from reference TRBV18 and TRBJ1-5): NAGVMQNPRHLVRRRGQEARLRCSPMKGHSHVYWYRQLPEEGLKFMVYLQKENIIDESGMPKERFSAEFPKEGPSILRIQQVVRGDSAAYFCASSPVAPGGFGNQPQHFGDGTRLSIL.

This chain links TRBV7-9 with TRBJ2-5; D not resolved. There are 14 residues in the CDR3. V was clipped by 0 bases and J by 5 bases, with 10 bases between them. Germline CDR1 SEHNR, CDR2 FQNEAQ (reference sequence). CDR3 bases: TGTGCCAGCAGCTTAGCATTCCTCCCGGAGACCCAGTACTTC. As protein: CASSLAFLPETQYF.

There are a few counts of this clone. The CDR3 sequence: CASSFEQGAYEQYF. The CDR3, as DNA: TGTGCCAGCAGCTTTGAACAGGGGGCTTACGAGCAGTACTTC. V usage is TRBV5-6 and J usage is TRBJ2-7; 9 bases agree with TRBD1. The CDR3 consists of 14 residues. V dropped 2 bases and J dropped 4; count of bases not matched to a gene: 4. From germline, CDR1 is SGHDT and CDR2 YYEEEE.

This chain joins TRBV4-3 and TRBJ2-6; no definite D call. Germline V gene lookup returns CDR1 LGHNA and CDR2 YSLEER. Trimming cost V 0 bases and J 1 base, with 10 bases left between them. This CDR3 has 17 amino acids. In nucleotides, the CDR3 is TGCGCCAGCAGCCAAGATCTTGACGGGTCTGGGGCCAACGTCCTGACTTTC. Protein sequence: CASSQDLDGSGANVLTF.

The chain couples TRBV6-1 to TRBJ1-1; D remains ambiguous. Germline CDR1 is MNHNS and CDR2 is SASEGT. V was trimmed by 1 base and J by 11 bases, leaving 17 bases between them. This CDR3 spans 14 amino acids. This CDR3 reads CASSEGSYALRAFF. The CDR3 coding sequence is TGTGCCAGCAGTGAAGGCAGTTATGCCTTGAGGGCTTTCTTT.

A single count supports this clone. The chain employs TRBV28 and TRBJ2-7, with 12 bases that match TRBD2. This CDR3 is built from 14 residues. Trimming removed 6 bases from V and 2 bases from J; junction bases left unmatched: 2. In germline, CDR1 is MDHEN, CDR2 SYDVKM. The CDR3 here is CASRTSGGTYEQYF. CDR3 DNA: TGTGCCAGCAGAACTAGCGGGGGGACCTACGAGCAGTACTTC.

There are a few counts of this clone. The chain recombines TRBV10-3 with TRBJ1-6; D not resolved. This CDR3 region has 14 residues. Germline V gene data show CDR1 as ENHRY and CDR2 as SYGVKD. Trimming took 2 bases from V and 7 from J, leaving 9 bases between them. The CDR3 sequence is CAISEGGLNSPLHF. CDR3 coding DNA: TGTGCCATCAGTGAGGGAGGGCTCAATTCACCCCTCCACTTT.

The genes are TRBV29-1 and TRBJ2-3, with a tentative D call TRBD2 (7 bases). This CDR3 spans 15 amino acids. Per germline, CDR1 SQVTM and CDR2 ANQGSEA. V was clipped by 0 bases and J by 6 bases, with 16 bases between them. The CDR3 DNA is TGCAGCGTTGAAGATTGGCGGGGGCAATCCGATACGCAGTATTTT. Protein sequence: CSVEDWRGQSDTQYF.

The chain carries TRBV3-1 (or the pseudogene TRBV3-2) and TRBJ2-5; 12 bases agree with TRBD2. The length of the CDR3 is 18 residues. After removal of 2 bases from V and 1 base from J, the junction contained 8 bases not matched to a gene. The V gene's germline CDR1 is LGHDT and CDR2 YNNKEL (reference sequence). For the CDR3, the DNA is TGTGCCAGCAGCCAATCTGTAGGACTAGCGGGGAGCCAAGAGACCCAGTACTTC. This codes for CASSQSVGLAGSQETQYF.

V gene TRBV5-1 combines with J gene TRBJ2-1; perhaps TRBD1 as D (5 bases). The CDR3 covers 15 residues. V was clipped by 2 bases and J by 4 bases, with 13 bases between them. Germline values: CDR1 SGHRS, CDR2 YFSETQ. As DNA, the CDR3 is TGCGCCAGCAGCTTAGGACAAGACTCGTACAATGAGCAGTTCTTC. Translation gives CASSLGQDSYNEQFF.

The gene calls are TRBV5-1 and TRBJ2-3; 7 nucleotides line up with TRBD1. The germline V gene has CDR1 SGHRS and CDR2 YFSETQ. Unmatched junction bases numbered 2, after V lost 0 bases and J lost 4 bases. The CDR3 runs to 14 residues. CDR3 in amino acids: CASSLGQGADTQYF. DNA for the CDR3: TGCGCCAGCAGCTTGGGACAGGGTGCAGATACGCAGTATTTT.

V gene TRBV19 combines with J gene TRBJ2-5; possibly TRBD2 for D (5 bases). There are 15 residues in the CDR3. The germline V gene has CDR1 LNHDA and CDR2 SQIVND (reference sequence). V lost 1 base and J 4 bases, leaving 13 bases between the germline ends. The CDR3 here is CASSIVGLSPETQYF. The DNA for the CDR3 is TGTGCCAGTAGTATAGTAGGACTGTCTCCAGAGACCCAGTACTTC.

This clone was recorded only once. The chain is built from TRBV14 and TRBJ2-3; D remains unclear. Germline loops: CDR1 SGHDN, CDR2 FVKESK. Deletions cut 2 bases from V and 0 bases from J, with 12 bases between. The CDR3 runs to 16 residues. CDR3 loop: CASSQIAGSSTDTQYF. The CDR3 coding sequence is TGTGCCAGCAGCCAAATAGCCGGATCTAGCACAGATACGCAGTATTTT.

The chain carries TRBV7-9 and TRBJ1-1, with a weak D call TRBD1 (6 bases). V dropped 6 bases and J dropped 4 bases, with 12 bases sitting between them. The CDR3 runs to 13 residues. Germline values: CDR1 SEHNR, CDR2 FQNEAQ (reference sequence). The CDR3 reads CASRTGGGTEAFF. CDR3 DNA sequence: TGTGCCAGCAGAACGGGGGGCGGCACTGAAGCTTTCTTT.

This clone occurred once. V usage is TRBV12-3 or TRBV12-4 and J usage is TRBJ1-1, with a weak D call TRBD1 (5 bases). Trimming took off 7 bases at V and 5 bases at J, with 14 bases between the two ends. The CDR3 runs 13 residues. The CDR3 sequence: CASMGRVLTEAFF. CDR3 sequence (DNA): TGTGCCAGCATGGGGCGAGTTTTGACTGAAGCTTTCTTT.

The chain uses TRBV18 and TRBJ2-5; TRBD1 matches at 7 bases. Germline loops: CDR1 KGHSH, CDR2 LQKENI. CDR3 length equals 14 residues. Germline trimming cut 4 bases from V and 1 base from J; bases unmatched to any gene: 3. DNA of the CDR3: TGTGCCAGCTCACGTACAGGGGCCCAAGAGACCCAGTACTTC. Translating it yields CASSRTGAQETQYF.

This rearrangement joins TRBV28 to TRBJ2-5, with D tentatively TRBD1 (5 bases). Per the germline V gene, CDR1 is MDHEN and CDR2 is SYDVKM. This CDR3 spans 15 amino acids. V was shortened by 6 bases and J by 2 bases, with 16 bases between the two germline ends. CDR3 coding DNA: TGTGCCAGCAGCGCTCCCAGGGTAGTACAAGAGACCCAGTACTTC. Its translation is CASSAPRVVQETQYF.

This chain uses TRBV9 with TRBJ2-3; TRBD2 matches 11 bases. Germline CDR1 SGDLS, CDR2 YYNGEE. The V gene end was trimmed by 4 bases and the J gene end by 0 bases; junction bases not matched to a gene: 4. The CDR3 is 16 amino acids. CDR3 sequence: CASSPVAGGSTDTQYF. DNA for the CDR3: TGTGCCAGCAGCCCTGTAGCGGGGGGGAGCACAGATACGCAGTATTTT.

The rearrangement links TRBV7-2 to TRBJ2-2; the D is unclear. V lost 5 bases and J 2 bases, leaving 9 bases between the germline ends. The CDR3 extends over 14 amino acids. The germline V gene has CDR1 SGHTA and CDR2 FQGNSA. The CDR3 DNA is TGTGCCAGCAGCCCCAGACTCAACACCGGGGAGCTGTTTTTT. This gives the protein CASSPRLNTGELFF.

CDR3 nucleotide sequence: TGTGCCAGCAGTTACTACTGGACAGGGGGTGTTGACGAGCAGTACTTC. The encoded protein is CASSYYWTGGVDEQYF. V and J are TRBV6-6 and TRBJ2-7; 10 bases are shared with TRBD1. V trimming: 1 base; J trimming: 5 bases; junction bases outside the gene matches: 8. Germline V gene data show CDR1 as MNHNY and CDR2 as SVGAGI (reference sequence). This CDR3 contains 16 residues.

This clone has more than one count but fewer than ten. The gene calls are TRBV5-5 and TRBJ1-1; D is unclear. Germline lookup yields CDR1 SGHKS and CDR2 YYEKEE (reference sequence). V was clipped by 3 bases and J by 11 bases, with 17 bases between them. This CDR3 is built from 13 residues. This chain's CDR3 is CASSSGSDLIAFF. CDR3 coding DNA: TGTGCCAGCAGCTCGGGGAGCGATCTGATTGCTTTCTTT.

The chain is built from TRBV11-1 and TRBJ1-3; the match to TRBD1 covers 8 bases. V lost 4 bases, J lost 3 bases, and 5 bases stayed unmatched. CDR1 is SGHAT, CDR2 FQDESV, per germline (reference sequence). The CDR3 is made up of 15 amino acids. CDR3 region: CASSSRTGIGNTIYF. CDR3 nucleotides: TGTGCCAGCAGCTCGCGGACAGGGATTGGAAACACCATATATTTT.